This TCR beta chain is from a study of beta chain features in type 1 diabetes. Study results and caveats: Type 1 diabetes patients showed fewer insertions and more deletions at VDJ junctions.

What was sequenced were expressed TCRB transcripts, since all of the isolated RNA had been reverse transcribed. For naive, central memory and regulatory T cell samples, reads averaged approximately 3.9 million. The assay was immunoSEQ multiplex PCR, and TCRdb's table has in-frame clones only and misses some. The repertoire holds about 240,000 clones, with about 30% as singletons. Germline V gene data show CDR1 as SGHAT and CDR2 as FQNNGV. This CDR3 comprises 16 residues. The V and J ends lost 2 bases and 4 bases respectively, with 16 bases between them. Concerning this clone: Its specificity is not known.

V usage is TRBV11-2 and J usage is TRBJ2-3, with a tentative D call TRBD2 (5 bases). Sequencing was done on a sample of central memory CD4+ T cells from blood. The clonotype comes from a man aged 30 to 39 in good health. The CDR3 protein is CASSLSPGKRADTQYF. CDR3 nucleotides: TGTGCCAGCAGCTTATCCCCGGGTAAGAGGGCAGATACGCAGTATTTT.